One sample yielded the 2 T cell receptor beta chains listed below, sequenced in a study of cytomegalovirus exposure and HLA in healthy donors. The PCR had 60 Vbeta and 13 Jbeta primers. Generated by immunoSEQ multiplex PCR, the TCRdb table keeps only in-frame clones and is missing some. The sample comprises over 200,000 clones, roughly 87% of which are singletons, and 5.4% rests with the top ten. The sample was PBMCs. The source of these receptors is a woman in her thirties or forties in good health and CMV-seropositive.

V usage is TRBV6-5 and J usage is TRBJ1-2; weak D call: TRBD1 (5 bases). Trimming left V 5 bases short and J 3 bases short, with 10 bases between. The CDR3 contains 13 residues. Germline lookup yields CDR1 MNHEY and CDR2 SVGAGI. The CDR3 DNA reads TGTGCCAGCAGTAGGGGCGGGGACTATGGCTACACCTTC. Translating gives CASSRGGDYGYTF.

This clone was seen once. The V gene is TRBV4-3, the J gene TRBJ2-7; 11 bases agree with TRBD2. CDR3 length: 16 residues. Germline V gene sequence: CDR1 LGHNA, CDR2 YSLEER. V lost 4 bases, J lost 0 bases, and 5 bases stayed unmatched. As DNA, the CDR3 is TGCGCCAGCAGCCTTAGCGGGGGGGCTAGCTCCTACGAGCAGTACTTC. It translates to CASSLSGGASSYEQYF.